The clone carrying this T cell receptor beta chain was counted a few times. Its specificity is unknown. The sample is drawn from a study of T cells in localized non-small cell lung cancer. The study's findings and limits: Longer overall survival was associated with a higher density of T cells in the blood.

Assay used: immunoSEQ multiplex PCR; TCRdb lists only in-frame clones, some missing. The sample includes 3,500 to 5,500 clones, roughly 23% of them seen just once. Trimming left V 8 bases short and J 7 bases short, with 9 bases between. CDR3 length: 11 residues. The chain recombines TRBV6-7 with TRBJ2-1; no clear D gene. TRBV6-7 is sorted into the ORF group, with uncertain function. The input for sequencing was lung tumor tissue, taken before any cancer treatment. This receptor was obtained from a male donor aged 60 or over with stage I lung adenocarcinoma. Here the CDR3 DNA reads TGTGCCAGCTCCCAGGTTAATGAGCAGTTCTTC. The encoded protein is CASSQVNEQFF.